A single sample gave rise to the 7 T cell receptor beta chains below, sequenced in a study of cytomegalovirus exposure and HLA in healthy donors. PCR used 60 Vbeta primers and 13 Jbeta primers. Some clones are missing from TCRdb's copy, which holds only in-frame ones; the method was immunoSEQ multiplex PCR. The sample has approximately 200,000 clones; over 75% are singletons. What was sequenced was PBMCs. All receptors come from a boy aged 2-15 years in good health and CMV-seronegative.

The V and J genes are TRBV7-9 and TRBJ1-2, with a weak D call TRBD1 (6 bases). The CDR3 consists of 15 residues. Per the germline V gene, CDR1 is SEHNR and CDR2 is FQNEAQ (reference sequence). V was trimmed by 5 bases and J by 6 bases, leaving 19 bases between them. The CDR3: CASSPDEQGGNGYTF. CDR3 bases: TGTGCCAGCAGCCCCGATGAACAGGGTGGGAATGGCTACACCTTC.

The chain carries TRBV4-3 and TRBJ2-3; 8 nucleotides match TRBD2. The CDR3 is 16 residues long. CDR1 and CDR2 (germline): LGHNA, YSLEER. J was trimmed by 1 base and V by 2 bases; bases with no gene match: 5. The CDR3 loop is CASSQSRAGGTDTQYF. For the CDR3, the DNA is TGCGCCAGCAGCCAATCTCGAGCGGGGGGCACAGATACGCAGTATTTT.

The chain is built from TRBV2 and TRBJ2-3; TRBD2 matches 9 bases. The CDR3 sequence is 14 residues long. Germline V gene data show CDR1 as SNHLY and CDR2 as FYNNEI. The V gene end was trimmed by 6 bases and the J gene end by 5 bases; junction bases not matched to a gene: 6. DNA for the CDR3: TGTGCCAGCAGGAGGCGGGGGGGAGGAGATACGCAGTATTTT. Translation: CASRRRGGGDTQYF.

The CDR3 DNA is TGTGCCAGCAGTTACTCGGCTGTGACGGGGCCCCAGCATTTT. This encodes CASSYSAVTGPQHF. The V call is TRBV6-5, the J call TRBJ1-5; D remains unclear. CDR1 is MNHEY and CDR2 is SVGAGI in the germline V gene. The CDR3 is 14 amino acids. V lost 0 bases and J 9 bases, leaving 12 bases between the germline ends.

The chain has TRBV5-5 and TRBJ2-2, with 7 positions matching TRBD1. Germline assignment: CDR1 SGHKS and CDR2 YYEKEE (reference sequence). V was clipped by 1 base and J by 7 bases; unmatched bases: 4. This CDR3 region has 14 residues. CDR3 sequence: CASSLTGDGGELFF. The CDR3 DNA is TGTGCCAGCAGCTTGACAGGGGACGGCGGGGAGCTGTTTTTT.

With regard to this clone: One junction end disagrees with the germline gene, perhaps due to a read error. CDR3 sequence (DNA): TGCCCGGACGGGGGGCGAGATTTAAATGAGCAGTTCTTC. Translation gives CPDGGRDLNEQFF. The chain couples TRBV19 to TRBJ2-1; tentative D call: TRBD2 (7 bases). The V gene's germline CDR1 is LNHDA and CDR2 SQIVND (reference sequence). The CDR3 contains 13 residues.

The chain combines TRBV7-9 with TRBJ2-5, with 10 bases aligning to TRBD2. Losses at the gene ends were 3 bases for V and 4 bases for J; bases not matched to a gene: 8. CDR1 and CDR2 from the germline V gene are SEHNR and FQNEAQ (reference sequence). The CDR3 covers 16 residues. The CDR3 bases are TGTGCCAGCAGCTTCCCCGAGCGGGGGGGCCGAGAGACCCAGTACTTC. It is translated as CASSFPERGGRETQYF.